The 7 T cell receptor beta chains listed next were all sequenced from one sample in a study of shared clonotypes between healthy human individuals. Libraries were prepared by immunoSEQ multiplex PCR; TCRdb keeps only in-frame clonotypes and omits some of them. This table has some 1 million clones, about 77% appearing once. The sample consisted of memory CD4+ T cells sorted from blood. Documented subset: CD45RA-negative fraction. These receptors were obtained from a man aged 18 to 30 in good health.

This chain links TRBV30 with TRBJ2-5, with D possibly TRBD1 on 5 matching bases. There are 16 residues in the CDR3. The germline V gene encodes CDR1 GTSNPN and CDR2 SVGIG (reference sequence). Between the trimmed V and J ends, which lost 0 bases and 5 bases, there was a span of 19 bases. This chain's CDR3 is CAWSVPLPGKRETQYF. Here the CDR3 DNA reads TGTGCCTGGAGTGTACCATTACCAGGGAAACGGGAGACCCAGTACTTC.

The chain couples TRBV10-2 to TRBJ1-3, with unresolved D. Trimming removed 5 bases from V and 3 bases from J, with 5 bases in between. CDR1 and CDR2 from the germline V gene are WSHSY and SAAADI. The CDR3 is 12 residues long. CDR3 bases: TGCGCCAGCAGTAACAGTGGAAACACCATATATTTT. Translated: CASSNSGNTIYF.

The CDR3 loop is CATSREMGSGNTIYF. The CDR3 DNA sequence: TGTGCCACCAGCAGAGAGATGGGGTCCGGAAACACCATATATTTT. The rearrangement uses TRBV15 and TRBJ1-3, with D unresolved. V gave up 0 bases and J gave up 4 bases, with 10 bases separating them. Germline lookup yields CDR1 LNHNV and CDR2 YYDKDF (reference sequence). This CDR3 region has 15 residues.

CDR3 region: CASSLSHGTYEQYF. In DNA form, the CDR3 reads TGTGCCAGCAGCTTAAGCCACGGGACCTACGAGCAGTACTTC. The chain uses TRBV7-3 and TRBJ2-7, with D tentatively TRBD2 (5 bases). CDR1 SGHTA and CDR2 FQGTGA come from the germline V gene. The CDR3 spans 14 residues. Trimming removed 1 base at V and 2 bases at J, with 9 bases between. Full variable domain (remainder filled in from reference TRBV7-3 and TRBJ2-7): GAGVSQTPSNKVTEKGKYVELRCDPISGHTALYWYRQSLGQGPEFLIYFQGTGAADDSGLPNDRFFAVRPEGSVSTLKIQRTERGDSAVYLCASSLSHGTYEQYFGPGTRLTVT.

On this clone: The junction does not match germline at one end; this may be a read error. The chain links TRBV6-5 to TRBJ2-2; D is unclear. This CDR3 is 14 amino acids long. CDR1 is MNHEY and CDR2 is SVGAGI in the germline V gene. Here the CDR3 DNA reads TGTGCCAGCCGTTACCCCGCGAACACCGGGGAGCTGTTTTTT. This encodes CASRYPANTGELFF.

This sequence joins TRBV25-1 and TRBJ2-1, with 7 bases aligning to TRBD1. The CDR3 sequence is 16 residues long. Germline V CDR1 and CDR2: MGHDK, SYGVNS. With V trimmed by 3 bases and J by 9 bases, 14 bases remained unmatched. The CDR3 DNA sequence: TGTGCCAGCAGTGAGACGAGAGGCAGGGGGAAAGCTGAGCAGTTCTTC. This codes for CASSETRGRGKAEQFF.

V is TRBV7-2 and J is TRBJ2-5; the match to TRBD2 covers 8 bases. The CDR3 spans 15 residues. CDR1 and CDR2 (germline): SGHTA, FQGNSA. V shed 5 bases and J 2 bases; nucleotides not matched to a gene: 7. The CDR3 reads CASSRRLATQETQYF. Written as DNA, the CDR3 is TGTGCCAGCAGCAGAAGACTAGCGACACAAGAGACCCAGTACTTC.